Each of the 25 T cell receptor beta chains below was sequenced from the same sample in a study of OX40 agonist ivuxolimab in advanced cancers. Clones were read by immunoSEQ multiplex PCR, and TCRdb kept only the in-frame ones, dropping some. The table lists 50,000 or so clones, 60% to 80% of them singletons. Here the sequenced sample was CD4+ or CD8+ T cells sorted from blood, taken in a trial of the OX40 agonist ivuxolimab. The receptors shown here come from an adult with an advanced solid tumor such as melanoma, head and neck, liver or kidney cancer.

The J gene is TRBJ1-1, the V gene TRBV7-8; D is unresolved. V lost 1 base and J 3 bases, leaving 6 bases between the germline ends. The CDR3 totals 13 residues. The germline CDR1 and CDR2 sequences are SGHVS and FQNEAQ. Written as DNA, the CDR3 is TGTGCCAGCAGCTTAGATGTCGACACTGAAGCTTTCTTT. This gives the protein CASSLDVDTEAFF.

The CDR3 bases are TGTGCCAGCAGCTTGGGTTCGGACAGCTACGAGCAGTACTTC. Protein product: CASSLGSDSYEQYF. The genes are TRBV5-4 and TRBJ2-7; possible D gene TRBD1, 6 bases. V shed 0 bases and J shed 3 bases, with 10 bases lying between them. Germline V gives CDR1 SGHNT, CDR2 YYREEE (reference sequence). This CDR3 has 14 amino acids.

This sequence joins TRBV5-4 and TRBJ2-1; 15 bases agree with TRBD2. The CDR3 covers 16 residues. J was trimmed by 4 bases and V by 4 bases; bases with no gene match: 3. Germline assignment: CDR1 SGHNT and CDR2 YYREEE (reference sequence). CDR3 bases: TGTGCCAGCAGCGATGGGACTAGCGGGGGGTACAATGAGCAGTTCTTC. The encoded protein is CASSDGTSGGYNEQFF.

The chain is built from TRBV7-2 and TRBJ2-5; no firm D call. CDR1 is SGHTA, CDR2 FQGNSA, per germline. Trimming took off 6 bases at V and 5 bases at J, with 16 bases between the two ends. The CDR3 loop spans 14 amino acids. CDR3 loop: CASSPDGAGETQYF. In DNA, the CDR3 is TGTGCCAGCAGTCCCGATGGAGCCGGGGAGACCCAGTACTTC.

V is TRBV6-1 and J is TRBJ1-3; D might be TRBD1 (6 bases). Germline CDR1 reads MNHNS; CDR2 reads SASEGT. This CDR3 region has 12 residues. The ends were cut back, 11 bases at V and 0 bases at J, with 8 bases in the middle. The CDR3, as DNA: TGTGCCGGACAGAGCTCTGGAAACACCATATATTTT. This gives the protein CAGQSSGNTIYF.

J is TRBJ2-5 and V is TRBV15; TRBD1 matches 8 bases. The J call may be mistaken, given a closer DNA end match to TRBJ2-7. The CDR3 is 13 amino acids. Per the germline V gene, CDR1 is LNHNV and CDR2 is YYDKDF (reference sequence). CDR3 in DNA: TGTGCCACCAGCAGAAGCGGACAGGGCGAGCAGTACTTC. It translates to CATSRSGQGEQYF.

J is TRBJ2-2 and V is TRBV9; perhaps TRBD2 as D (5 bases). V was trimmed by 0 bases and J by 7 bases, leaving 10 bases between them. This CDR3 contains 14 residues. The germline CDR1 and CDR2 sequences are SGDLS and YYNGEE. The chain's CDR3 is CASSVVGRGGELFF. The CDR3 nucleotides read TGTGCCAGCAGCGTAGTTGGACGGGGCGGGGAGCTGTTTTTT. Full variable domain (remainder filled in from reference TRBV9 and TRBJ2-2): DSGVTQTPKHLITATGQRVTLRCSPRSGDLSVYWYQQSLDQGLQFLIQYYNGEERAKGNILERFSAQQFPDLHSELNLSSLELGDSALYFCASSVVGRGGELFFGEGSRLTVL.

V gene TRBV5-1 combines with J gene TRBJ2-3, with TRBD2 matching 10 bases. CDR3 length: 13 residues. Losses at the gene ends were 9 bases for V and 1 base for J; bases not matched to a gene: 2. Germline CDR1 reads SGHRS; CDR2 reads YFSETQ. The CDR3 protein is CATGTSGTDTQYF. The DNA of the CDR3 is TGCGCCACCGGGACTAGCGGCACAGATACGCAGTATTTT.

The rearrangement links TRBV5-6 to TRBJ2-1; D is perhaps TRBD1 (6 bases). The CDR3 runs 13 residues. In germline, CDR1 is SGHDT, CDR2 YYEEEE. The germline V and J ends were trimmed by 0 bases and 6 bases, with 7 bases remaining between them. As DNA, the CDR3 is TGTGCCAGCAGCTTGGCCAGGGGCAATGAGCAGTTCTTC. It encodes CASSLARGNEQFF.

This chain uses TRBV5-8 with TRBJ2-2, with D possibly matching TRBD2 (5 bases). V lost 4 bases to trimming and J lost 4 bases, with 17 bases between them. The CDR3 has 16 amino acids. Germline loops: CDR1 SGHTS, CDR2 YDEGEE. The CDR3 loop reads CASSRALGILTGELFF. As DNA, the CDR3 is TGTGCCAGCAGCAGGGCGCTCGGGATCCTCACCGGGGAGCTGTTTTTT.

The V gene is TRBV11-2, the J gene TRBJ1-2; 9 nucleotides agree with TRBD1. Germline trimming cut 5 bases from V and 3 bases from J; bases unmatched to any gene: 7. Germline values: CDR1 SGHAT, CDR2 FQNNGV. The CDR3 extends over 15 amino acids. The CDR3 sequence is CASSPGTGLHYGYTF. The CDR3 nucleotides read TGTGCCAGCAGCCCAGGGACAGGGCTTCACTATGGCTACACCTTC.

The genes are TRBV6-5 and TRBJ1-1, with D tentatively TRBD1 (5 bases). CDR1 and CDR2 from the germline V gene are MNHEY and SVGAGI. Trimming cost V 2 bases and J 0 bases, with 13 bases left between them. The CDR3 totals 16 residues. The CDR3 coding sequence is TGTGCCAGCAGTTACGGGGCCCCGTACTTGAACACTGAAGCTTTCTTT. It codes for CASSYGAPYLNTEAFF.

The rearrangement links TRBV19 to TRBJ2-3, with 11 bases aligning to TRBD1. The germline V gene has CDR1 LNHDA and CDR2 SQIVND (reference sequence). The CDR3 is made up of 15 amino acids. The junction had 10 bases not matched to a gene; V was cut back by 6 bases and J by 8 bases. This chain's CDR3 is CASRRDRGALGTQYF. The CDR3 bases are TGTGCCAGTAGACGGGACAGGGGGGCTCTAGGTACGCAGTATTTT.

This clone was counted between two and nine times. This rearrangement joins TRBV5-1 to TRBJ1-1; 8 nucleotides agree with TRBD1. This CDR3 has 15 residues. CDR1 and CDR2 (germline): SGHRS, YFSETQ. V gave up 6 bases and J gave up 0 bases; unmatched junction bases: 7. The CDR3 DNA reads TGCGCCAGCACCGGACAGGGAGGCGTGAACACTGAAGCTTTCTTT. Translation: CASTGQGGVNTEAFF.

The V and J genes are TRBV5-1 and TRBJ1-4, with 7 nucleotides matching TRBD1. Germline V gene lookup returns CDR1 SGHRS and CDR2 YFSETQ. V was pared by 4 bases and J by 8 bases, with 8 bases of the junction left unmatched. The CDR3 runs to 14 residues. CDR3: CASSRNRGEEKLFF. As DNA, the CDR3 is TGCGCCAGCAGCAGAAACAGGGGAGAGGAAAAACTGTTTTTT.

In this sample, this clone turned up a few times. The rearrangement joins TRBV14 to TRBJ2-7; D possibly corresponds to TRBD2 (5 bases). The CDR3 length is 15 residues. V dropped 3 bases and J dropped 5 bases, with 17 bases sitting between them. Germline lookup yields CDR1 SGHDN and CDR2 FVKESK. This CDR3 is CASSQPGGLKNEQYF. DNA of the CDR3: TGTGCCAGCAGCCAGCCTGGCGGGCTTAAGAACGAGCAGTACTTC.

The V call is TRBV5-1, the J call TRBJ2-1, with TRBD2 as a possible D gene (5 bases). V was cut by 1 base and J by 9 bases, with 14 bases left in between. CDR1 is SGHRS, CDR2 YFSETQ, per germline. This CDR3 has 14 amino acids. As DNA, the CDR3 is TGCGCCAGCAGCTTGACTAGTTTCGGCATTGAGCAGTTCTTC. Amino acids: CASSLTSFGIEQFF.

This chain uses TRBV7-8 with TRBJ2-1; 8 bases fit TRBD2. V was pared by 4 bases and J by 5 bases, with 10 bases of the junction left unmatched. The CDR3 spans 16 residues. Germline lookup yields CDR1 SGHVS and CDR2 FQNEAQ. This chain's CDR3 is CASSSRGIAGNNEQFF. The CDR3 nucleotides are TGTGCCAGCAGCTCCAGAGGGATAGCGGGAAACAATGAGCAGTTCTTC.

The V gene is TRBV19, the J gene TRBJ2-1; perhaps TRBD1 as D (5 bases). Trimming stripped 0 bases from V and 1 base from J, with 10 bases between. Germline V gene data show CDR1 as LNHDA and CDR2 as SQIVND (reference sequence). The CDR3 runs 16 residues. The CDR3 loop is CASSIDQGSSYNEQFF. In DNA form, the CDR3 reads TGTGCCAGTAGTATAGATCAGGGATCGTCCTACAATGAGCAGTTCTTC.

Of note for this clone: The junction departs from the called germline gene at one end, perhaps through a read error. The rearrangement links TRBV4-1 to TRBJ2-7; TRBD2 agrees at 16 bases. Germline V lookup: CDR1 MGHRA, CDR2 YSYEKL. The CDR3 extends over 19 amino acids. CDR3 bases: TGCGCCAGCAGCCAAGATACGGGACTAGCGGGAGGGCCTTCCTCCGAGCAGTACTTC. The encoded protein is CASSQDTGLAGGPSSEQYF.

The CDR3 region has the DNA TGTGCCAGTAGCCTAGCGGGAGGGCCCTACAATGAGCAGTTCTTC. This sequence encodes CASSLAGGPYNEQFF. The chain employs TRBV19 and TRBJ2-1; 12 nucleotides align to TRBD2. Germline assignment: CDR1 LNHDA and CDR2 SQIVND (reference sequence). Trimming removed 6 bases from V and 2 bases from J; junction bases left unmatched: 2. The CDR3 sequence is 15 residues long.

Written as DNA, the CDR3 is TGTGCCAGCAGCTTAGTTCTAGCGGGAGGTCAAGAGCAGTACTTC. Residues: CASSLVLAGGQEQYF. J is TRBJ2-7 and V is TRBV7-2; 11 bases match TRBD2. The CDR3 length is 15 residues. Trimming removed 1 base from V and 7 bases from J; junction bases left unmatched: 6. Germline V gives CDR1 SGHTA, CDR2 FQGNSA.

The chain couples TRBV11-2 to TRBJ1-3; TRBD1 might be the D (5 bases). From germline, CDR1 is SGHAT and CDR2 FQNNGV. This CDR3 is 18 amino acids long. V dropped 2 bases and J dropped 0 bases, with 17 bases sitting between them. This CDR3 reads CASSLSYRGRRSGNTIYF. CDR3 coding DNA: TGTGCCAGCAGCTTATCCTACCGGGGCCGACGCTCTGGAAACACCATATATTTT.

This chain uses TRBV5-1 with TRBJ1-1; TRBD1 agrees at 10 bases. J gave up 10 bases and V 1 base, and 10 bases lay outside the gene matches. This CDR3 spans 15 amino acids. Germline CDR1 and CDR2: SGHRS and YFSETQ. CDR3 sequence reads: CASSLSQPGQGIAFF. For the CDR3, the DNA is TGCGCCAGCAGCTTGTCTCAACCGGGACAGGGGATAGCTTTCTTT.

The chain employs TRBV7-8 and TRBJ2-4; D ambiguous. V gave up 5 bases and J gave up 7 bases, with 15 bases separating them. This CDR3 comprises 14 residues. The germline V gene encodes CDR1 SGHVS and CDR2 FQNEAQ. The DNA of the CDR3 is TGTGCCAGCAGCGCAGCAATGACCGAGAACATTCAGTACTTC. Translating it yields CASSAAMTENIQYF.